The rows below give T cell receptor beta chains drawn from one sample of a study of T cell responses to AZD1222 COVID-19 vaccine. Some clones are missing from TCRdb's copy, which holds only in-frame ones; the method was immunoSEQ multiplex PCR. The data show 150,000 to 200,000 clones, about 90% seen once. The source was peripheral blood, collected 28 days after the second AZD1222 dose. Every receptor here comes from an adult who received the AZD1222 COVID-19 vaccine. The CDR3 runs from the conserved cysteine through the conserved F or W. D genes are given only for firm matches. Only some rows state a clone size, as once, few, many or a class for expanded clones.

j_call: TRBJ1-4
d_call: TRBD1
v_call: TRBV2
clone_size: -
cdr3_aa: CASSLQGGSNEKLFF
cdr3_nt: TGTGCCAGCAGCCTACAGGGGGGGTCTAATGAAAAACTGTTTTTT

j_call: TRBJ1-6
d_call: TRBD1
v_call: TRBV6-6
clone_size: -
cdr3_aa: CASSYPGQGLASPLHF
cdr3_nt: TGTGCCAGCAGTTACCCGGGACAGGGACTTGCATCACCCCTCCACTTT

j_call: TRBJ1-3
d_call: TRBD1
v_call: TRBV6-5
clone_size: -
cdr3_aa: CASRTTGGSGNTIYF
cdr3_nt: TGTGCCAGCAGGACAACAGGGGGCTCTGGAAACACCATATATTTT

j_call: TRBJ1-2
d_call: -
v_call: TRBV9
clone_size: -
cdr3_aa: CASSRTVNGYTF
cdr3_nt: TGTGCCAGCAGCAGGACAGTAAATGGCTACACCTTC

j_call: TRBJ2-7
d_call: -
v_call: TRBV2
clone_size: once
cdr3_aa: CASSDTPFGEQYF
cdr3_nt: TGTGCCAGCAGTGACACACCTTTCGGCGAGCAGTACTTC

j_call: TRBJ2-2
d_call: TRBD2
v_call: TRBV5-1
clone_size: -
cdr3_aa: CASTQRGDTGELFF
cdr3_nt: TGCGCCAGCACCCAGCGGGGGGACACCGGGGAGCTGTTTTTT

j_call: TRBJ2-5
d_call: -
v_call: TRBV4-1
clone_size: -
cdr3_aa: CASSLIGETQYF
cdr3_nt: TGCGCCAGCAGCCTCATCGGGGAGACCCAGTACTTC

j_call: TRBJ2-7
d_call: TRBD2
v_call: TRBV11-3
clone_size: -
cdr3_aa: CASSLGGLAGDEQYF
cdr3_nt: TGTGCCAGCAGCTTAGGGGGACTAGCGGGAGACGAGCAGTACTTC

j_call: TRBJ2-5
d_call: TRBD2
v_call: TRBV5-4
clone_size: -
cdr3_aa: CASSSRTSGSPKETQYF
cdr3_nt: TGTGCCAGCAGCAGCCGGACTAGCGGGTCACCGAAAGAGACCCAGTACTTC

j_call: TRBJ2-7
d_call: TRBD2
v_call: TRBV5-1
clone_size: -
cdr3_aa: CASSLGLAAPGEQYF
cdr3_nt: TGCGCCAGCAGCTTGGGGCTAGCGGCCCCGGGGGAGCAGTACTTC

j_call: TRBJ2-7
d_call: -
v_call: TRBV7-2
clone_size: few
cdr3_aa: CASSNRDGSYEQYF
cdr3_nt: TGTGCCAGCAGCAACCGGGACGGCTCCTACGAGCAGTACTTC

j_call: TRBJ2-7
d_call: -
v_call: TRBV6-5
clone_size: -
cdr3_aa: CASSYRGGAYEQYF
cdr3_nt: TGTGCCAGCAGTTACAGGGGGGGTGCCTACGAGCAGTACTTC

j_call: TRBJ2-1
d_call: -
v_call: TRBV30
clone_size: few
cdr3_aa: CAWSRGTRQFF
cdr3_nt: TGTGCCTGGAGTAGGGGGACGCGGCAGTTCTTC

j_call: TRBJ2-7
d_call: TRBD1
v_call: TRBV6-5
clone_size: -
cdr3_aa: CASSSILGQGAHEQYF
cdr3_nt: TGTGCCAGCAGTTCCATCTTGGGACAGGGGGCCCACGAGCAGTACTTC

j_call: TRBJ2-1
d_call: TRBD2
v_call: TRBV27
clone_size: once
cdr3_aa: CASKSSGSFSSYNEQFF
cdr3_nt: TGTGCCAGCAAGAGCAGCGGGAGTTTTAGCTCCTACAATGAGCAGTTCTTC

j_call: TRBJ2-3
d_call: -
v_call: TRBV9
clone_size: once
cdr3_aa: CASSVGRVGTPDTQYF
cdr3_nt: TGTGCCAGCAGCGTGGGCAGGGTCGGCACACCAGATACGCAGTATTTT

j_call: TRBJ1-1
d_call: -
v_call: TRBV7-9
clone_size: -
cdr3_aa: CASSTGPWNTEAFF
cdr3_nt: TGTGCCAGCAGCACGGGACCGTGGAACACTGAAGCTTTCTTT

j_call: TRBJ1-2
d_call: TRBD1
v_call: TRBV6-5
clone_size: -
cdr3_aa: CASSYEGGGGYTF
cdr3_nt: TGTGCCAGCAGTTACGAAGGGGGCGGAGGCTACACCTTC

j_call: TRBJ1-2
d_call: -
v_call: TRBV9
clone_size: -
cdr3_aa: CASSVLTENYGYTF
cdr3_nt: TGTGCCAGCAGCGTACTGACGGAGAACTATGGCTACACCTTC

j_call: TRBJ1-1
d_call: TRBD1
v_call: TRBV28
clone_size: once
cdr3_aa: CASSFPNRGREAFF
cdr3_nt: TGTGCCAGCAGTTTCCCTAACAGGGGCCGTGAAGCTTTCTTT

j_call: TRBJ2-3
d_call: -
v_call: TRBV7-2
clone_size: -
cdr3_aa: CASSYLPGAGSTDTQYF
cdr3_nt: TGTGCCAGCAGCTACCTGCCCGGAGCAGGGAGCACAGATACGCAGTATTTT

j_call: TRBJ1-5
d_call: TRBD1
v_call: TRBV5-5
clone_size: -
cdr3_aa: CASSLGTDNQPQHF
cdr3_nt: TGTGCCAGCAGCTTAGGGACAGACAATCAGCCCCAGCATTTT

j_call: TRBJ2-3
d_call: -
v_call: TRBV5-6
clone_size: -
cdr3_aa: CASSLGTAGKRTDTQYF
cdr3_nt: TGTGCCAGCAGCTTGGGGACGGCAGGGAAACGCACAGATACGCAGTATTTT

j_call: TRBJ2-7
d_call: -
v_call: TRBV12-3/TRBV12-4
clone_size: -
cdr3_aa: CASSLGGWEQYF
cdr3_nt: TGTGCCAGCAGTTTAGGGGGTTGGGAGCAGTACTTC

j_call: TRBJ2-3
d_call: -
v_call: TRBV7-8
clone_size: few
cdr3_aa: CASSFAQRADTQYF
cdr3_nt: TGTGCCAGCAGCTTCGCCCAGAGGGCGGATACGCAGTATTTT